This entry lists 23 T cell receptor beta chains sequenced from one sample in a study of blood T cell repertoires in COVID-19. This table comes from immunoSEQ multiplex PCR, and its TCRdb copy is limited to in-frame clones, with some not included. The sample holds some 150,000 clones, around 87% seen once. Sequencing was done on a sample of peripheral blood. The receptors stem from a woman aged 40 to 50 with acute or convalescent COVID-19.

The rearrangement links TRBV28 to TRBJ2-3, with 10 bases matching TRBD2. This CDR3 contains 15 residues. After removal of 6 bases from V and 6 bases from J, the junction contained 9 bases not matched to a gene. Germline V gene sequence: CDR1 MDHEN, CDR2 SYDVKM. For the CDR3, the DNA is TGTGCCAGCAGCTTTAGCGGGGGGTCTCTTGATACGCAGTATTTT. The encoded protein is CASSFSGGSLDTQYF.

This chain uses TRBV7-9 with TRBJ2-7, with TRBD1 identical over 7 bases. J gave up 5 bases and V 3 bases, and 7 bases lay outside the gene matches. The CDR3 runs to 14 residues. The germline V gene has CDR1 SEHNR and CDR2 FQNEAQ (reference sequence). The CDR3 loop is CASSLDRRLDEQYF. The CDR3 coding sequence is TGTGCCAGCAGCTTGGACAGGCGTCTCGACGAGCAGTACTTC.

This sequence joins TRBV5-1 and TRBJ1-5; D is uncertain. V was pared by 0 bases and J by 0 bases, with 7 bases between. The CDR3 contains 15 residues. Germline V CDR1 and CDR2: SGHRS, YFSETQ. CDR3 sequence: CASSLDNYSNQPQHF. CDR3 sequence (DNA): TGCGCCAGCAGCTTGGACAACTATAGCAATCAGCCCCAGCATTTT.

The chain couples TRBV30 to TRBJ1-2, with TRBD1 identical over 9 bases. Germline-derived CDR1 and CDR2 are GTSNPN and SVGIG (reference sequence). This CDR3 has 18 amino acids. Germline trimming cut 1 base from V and 4 bases from J; bases unmatched to any gene: 16. The CDR3 is CAWSGPVQGQGSPYGYTF. The CDR3 nucleotides read TGTGCCTGGAGTGGACCAGTTCAAGGACAGGGGTCCCCCTATGGCTACACCTTC.

This clone was observed a single time. This sequence joins TRBV10-1 and TRBJ2-1, with D maybe TRBD2 (6 bases). The V gene's germline CDR1 is WNHNN and CDR2 SYGVQD (reference sequence). V was shortened by 0 bases and J by 0 bases, with 6 bases between the two germline ends. This CDR3 is 15 amino acids long. This CDR3 is CASSESGGSYNEQFF. CDR3 coding DNA: TGCGCCAGCAGTGAGTCGGGGGGCTCCTACAATGAGCAGTTCTTC.

CDR3 in amino acids: CASSATANYGYTF. In DNA, the CDR3 is TGTGCCAGTAGCGCGACAGCTAACTATGGCTACACCTTC. The chain links TRBV19 to TRBJ1-2, with D tentatively TRBD1 (5 bases). V was clipped by 6 bases and J by 0 bases, with 8 bases between them. This CDR3 has 13 residues. Germline CDR1 and CDR2: LNHDA and SQIVND (reference sequence).

The chain joins TRBV7-3 to TRBJ2-6, with 7 bases aligning to TRBD1. CDR3 size: 19 residues. Germline CDR1 and CDR2: SGHTA and FQGTGA. Trimming took 4 bases from V and 2 from J; bases not matched to a gene: 14. CDR3 sequence: CASSSFLWDTGAGANVLTF. Written as DNA, the CDR3 is TGTGCCAGCAGCTCATTTTTATGGGACACAGGGGCTGGGGCCAACGTCCTGACTTTC. Based on the CDR3 plus reference TRBV7-3 and TRBJ2-6, the full variable domain is GAGVSQTPSNKVTEKGKYVELRCDPISGHTALYWYRQSLGQGPEFLIYFQGTGAADDSGLPNDRFFAVRPEGSVSTLKIQRTERGDSAVYLCASSSFLWDTGAGANVLTFGAGSRLTVL.

The rearrangement links TRBV9 to TRBJ2-1; 7 bases are a match to TRBD1. The CDR3 spans 15 residues. The trim removed 5 bases at V and 4 bases at J, leaving 9 bases unmatched. Germline V gene sequence: CDR1 SGDLS, CDR2 YYNGEE. CDR3 in amino acids: CASSLTGTAYNEQFF. The CDR3, as DNA: TGTGCCAGCAGTTTAACCGGGACAGCTTACAATGAGCAGTTCTTC.

The chain carries TRBV7-2 and TRBJ1-6; possibly TRBD1 for D (6 bases). The V end lost 3 bases, the J end lost 4 bases, and 19 bases lay between the germline ends. CDR3 length: 18 amino acids. Looked up from germline, CDR1 is SGHTA and CDR2 is FQGNSA. CDR3: CASSFPRGPGLYNSPLHF. As DNA, the CDR3 is TGTGCCAGCAGCTTCCCCAGGGGCCCCGGACTTTATAATTCACCCCTCCACTTT.

This sequence joins TRBV28 and TRBJ1-4; the match to TRBD1 covers 9 bases. This CDR3 region has 17 residues. CDR1 is MDHEN and CDR2 is SYDVKM in the germline V gene. V gave up 0 bases and J gave up 8 bases; unmatched junction bases: 10. CDR3 sequence (DNA): TGTGCCAGCAGTTTATGGGGGGGGGACAGGGTTGACGAAAAACTGTTTTTT. It translates to CASSLWGGDRVDEKLFF.

This chain joins TRBV9 and TRBJ2-3; D is possibly TRBD2 (7 bases). V was shortened by 4 bases and J by 2 bases, with 14 bases between the two germline ends. Germline V CDR1 and CDR2: SGDLS, YYNGEE. The CDR3 runs 15 residues. The CDR3 spells CASSRGGDPTDTQYF. The CDR3 DNA sequence: TGTGCCAGCAGCCGAGGGGGGGATCCCACAGATACGCAGTATTTT.

The chain has TRBV11-3 and TRBJ2-5, with 7 bases lining up with TRBD1. The germline CDR1 and CDR2 sequences are SGHNT and YENEEA. V trimming: 3 bases; J trimming: 2 bases; junction bases outside the gene matches: 12. The CDR3 is 17 amino acids. For the CDR3, the DNA is TGTGCCAGCAGCTTCTGGCTCTCCCCGGGACAGCAAGAGACCCAGTACTTC. Encoded protein: CASSFWLSPGQQETQYF.

The chain couples TRBV7-9 to TRBJ1-2; a weak D match, TRBD1 (5 bases). V was pared by 5 bases and J by 2 bases, with 9 bases between. Germline CDR1 and CDR2: SEHNR and FQNEAQ (reference sequence). The CDR3 sequence is 13 residues long. CDR3 in DNA: TGTGCCAGCAGCCATGACAGCAACTATGGCTACACCTTC. This encodes CASSHDSNYGYTF.

The chain recombines TRBV4-2 with TRBJ2-7, with D possibly TRBD1 on 7 matching bases. The germline CDR1 and CDR2 sequences are LGHNA and YNFKEQ. The CDR3 runs to 15 residues. Trimming shortened V by 1 base and J by 1 base, and 11 bases separated the two germline ends. The CDR3 coding sequence is TGTGCCAGCAGCCAAGGGCGGGACAGTTCCTACGAGCAGTACTTC. This codes for CASSQGRDSSYEQYF.

This chain links TRBV29-1 with TRBJ2-1, with a tentative D call TRBD1 (7 bases). CDR3 size: 18 residues. The germline V gene encodes CDR1 SQVTM and CDR2 ANQGSEA. Trimming removed 4 bases at V and 3 bases at J, with 25 bases between. The CDR3 reads CSVGIGGTANLIYNEQFF. The DNA for the CDR3 is TGCAGCGTTGGGATCGGCGGGACAGCGAACTTGATCTACAATGAGCAGTTCTTC.

The table lists this clone with a count of one. This chain connects TRBV19 to TRBJ2-7, with 9 bases identical to TRBD1. The CDR3 spans 14 residues. Germline V lookup: CDR1 LNHDA, CDR2 SQIVND (reference sequence). The trim removed 3 bases at V and 5 bases at J, leaving 5 bases unmatched. The CDR3 spells CASSIWTGANEQYF. CDR3 coding DNA: TGTGCCAGTAGTATCTGGACAGGGGCAAACGAGCAGTACTTC.

This chain links TRBV5-4 with TRBJ2-1; D perhaps matches TRBD1 (5 bases). Germline CDR1 is SGHNT and CDR2 is YYREEE (reference sequence). The CDR3 runs to 13 residues. V was shortened by 6 bases and J by 8 bases, with 15 bases between the two germline ends. CDR3 sequence: CASTPGDRDEQFF. Here the CDR3 DNA reads TGTGCCAGCACCCCGGGCGACAGAGATGAGCAGTTCTTC.

This clone has just a few counts. The chain links TRBV7-2 to TRBJ1-2; no clear D. The CDR3 extends over 13 amino acids. The V gene's germline CDR1 is SGHTA and CDR2 FQGNSA. The V end lost 1 base, the J end lost 2 bases, and 5 bases lay between the germline ends. The CDR3 nucleotides read TGTGCCAGCAGCTTAGACAAAAACTATGGCTACACCTTC. Translated: CASSLDKNYGYTF.

This chain uses TRBV18 with TRBJ1-5; 9 positions agree with TRBD1. This CDR3 is built from 14 residues. The V gene's germline CDR1 is KGHSH and CDR2 LQKENI. J was trimmed by 4 bases and V by 4 bases; bases with no gene match: 2. The CDR3 bases are TGTGCCAGCTCACTACAGGGGGCAAATCAGCCCCAGCATTTT. It is translated as CASSLQGANQPQHF.

This clone occurred once. The V call is TRBV7-9, the J call TRBJ1-4; 7 bases match TRBD1. The CDR3 totals 17 residues. The germline V gene has CDR1 SEHNR and CDR2 FQNEAQ (reference sequence). Unmatched junction bases numbered 10, after V lost 0 bases and J lost 6 bases. The CDR3 region has the DNA TGTGCCAGCAGCTTAGCTTTCGGAGACAGGGTATATGAAAAACTGTTTTTT. This sequence encodes CASSLAFGDRVYEKLFF.

This sequence joins TRBV30 and TRBJ2-3, with 7 bases matching TRBD2. Trimming took 3 bases from V and 4 from J; bases not matched to a gene: 13. Germline V lookup: CDR1 GTSNPN, CDR2 SVGIG (reference sequence). The CDR3 sequence is 16 residues long. CDR3: CAWREIAGEGPDTQYF. CDR3 nucleotides: TGTGCCTGGAGAGAAATAGCGGGCGAGGGGCCAGATACGCAGTATTTT.

This chain links TRBV19 with TRBJ1-5, with 9 bases aligning to TRBD1. CDR1 and CDR2 from the germline V gene are LNHDA and SQIVND (reference sequence). The CDR3 has 16 residues. J was trimmed by 9 bases and V by 2 bases; bases with no gene match: 11. The CDR3 region has the DNA TGTGCCAGTAGTATAAATGGGGACAGGGCTTTGGTGCCCCAGCATTTT. This codes for CASSINGDRALVPQHF. The variable domain in full, completed from reference TRBV19 and TRBJ1-5, reads DGGITQSPKYLFRKEGQNVTLSCEQNLNHDAMYWYRQDPGQGLRLIYYSQIVNDFQKGDIAEGYSVSREKKESFPLTVTSAQKNPTAFYLCASSINGDRALVPQHFGDGTRLSIL.

The chain combines TRBV29-1 with TRBJ2-7; 7 bases are shared with TRBD1. From germline, CDR1 is SQVTM and CDR2 ANQGSEA. V trimming: 0 bases; J trimming: 4 bases; junction bases outside the gene matches: 9. This CDR3 region has 15 residues. The CDR3 loop reads CSVEERDSRFYEQYF. In nucleotides, the CDR3 is TGCAGCGTTGAAGAAAGGGACAGTCGGTTTTACGAGCAGTACTTC.